This entry lists 28 T cell receptor beta chains sequenced from one sample in a study of human T cells and chemical hapten exposure. This sample's time point: patch test 3, about 24 weeks after DPC sensitization. Treatment defined: therapeutic diphenylcyclopropenone sensitization with weekly scalp DPC. MiXCR was run by TCRdb on the RACE reads, yielding one entry per CDR3 protein. The profile shows about 76,000 distinct CDR3 sequences, over 10% of them singletons. The source was whole blood, collected in connection with sensitization to the hapten diphenylcyclopropenone (DPC). These receptors were collected from a woman aged 45 to 65 with alopecia areata. Some clones in this sample may be carry-over from other donors' samples.

This clonotype turned up a few times. The chain has TRBV9 and TRBJ1-3; no firm D call. Trimming removed 3 bases from V and 0 bases from J, with 7 bases in between. The CDR3 is made up of 14 amino acids. Germline V gene data show CDR1 as SGDLS and CDR2 as YYNGEE. Here the CDR3 reads CASSARVSGNTIYF. CDR3 bases: TGTGCCAGCAGCGCAAGGGTCTCTGGAAACACCATATATTTT.

V gene TRBV10-2 combines with J gene TRBJ2-3; D unclear. Germline V gene sequence: CDR1 WSHSY, CDR2 SAAADI. V shed 8 bases and J shed 4 bases, with 7 bases lying between them. The CDR3 is made up of 11 amino acids. CDR3 loop: CASQISDTQYF. CDR3 DNA sequence: TGCGCCAGCCAAATCTCAGATACGCAGTATTTT.

This clonotype was counted at least ten times. The chain carries TRBV30 and TRBJ2-2; no firm D call. The CDR3 loop spans 15 amino acids. The V gene lost 0 bases and the J gene lost 0 bases, with 8 bases spanning the gap. CDR1 is GTSNPN, CDR2 SVGIG, per germline (reference sequence). CDR3: CAWSVGRPNTGELFF. DNA for the CDR3: TGTGCCTGGAGTGTTGGGCGGCCGAACACCGGGGAGCTGTTTTTT.

The rearrangement joins TRBV5-1 to TRBJ2-1, with D maybe TRBD1 (5 bases). This CDR3 spans 14 amino acids. V lost 1 base, J lost 5 bases, and 10 bases lay in between. Germline V gene lookup returns CDR1 SGHRS and CDR2 YFSETQ. The CDR3 here is CASSLLGVNNEQFF. The CDR3 DNA reads TGCGCCAGCAGCTTGTTAGGGGTTAACAATGAGCAGTTCTTC.

A few counts support this clonotype. The J gene is TRBJ2-5, the V gene TRBV6-2 or TRBV6-3; TRBD2 matches at 12 bases. With 7 bases clipped from V and 1 base from J, the junction kept 7 bases outside the gene matches. In germline, CDR1 is MNHEY, CDR2 SVGEGT. The CDR3 contains 16 residues. The CDR3 loop reads CASNTGLAGPQETQYF. The CDR3 DNA follows: TGTGCCAGCAATACCGGACTAGCGGGACCCCAAGAGACCCAGTACTTC.

This clonotype was observed a few times. This chain links TRBV3-1 with TRBJ1-2; possibly TRBD1 for D (5 bases). V was shortened by 4 bases and J by 4 bases, with 13 bases between the two germline ends. The CDR3 covers 14 residues. Germline assignment: CDR1 LGHDT and CDR2 YNNKEL (reference sequence). The chain's CDR3 is CASSLPGGSYGYTF. The CDR3 nucleotides are TGTGCCAGCAGCCTCCCCGGGGGATCCTATGGCTACACCTTC.

J is TRBJ2-1 and V is TRBV18, with 10 bases lining up with TRBD1. From germline, CDR1 is KGHSH and CDR2 LQKENI. The length of the CDR3 is 14 residues. With V trimmed by 3 bases and J by 9 bases, 5 bases remained unmatched. CDR3 loop: CASSPGTGEGEQFF. CDR3 nucleotides: TGTGCCAGCTCACCGGGGACAGGGGAAGGTGAGCAGTTCTTC.

This chain joins TRBV27 and TRBJ2-2; weak D call: TRBD2 (5 bases). The germline gives CDR1 MNHEY, CDR2 SMNVEV (reference sequence). This CDR3 spans 14 amino acids. Deletions cut 4 bases from V and 2 bases from J, with 8 bases between. CDR3 loop: CASSSRVNTGELFF. CDR3 DNA sequence: TGTGCCAGCAGTTCGCGGGTTAACACCGGGGAGCTGTTTTTT.

This clonotype was counted between two and nine times. CDR3 coding DNA: TGTGCCAGCAGCCGGCAGCGGGAGGCCTACAATGAGCAGTTCTTC. Protein: CASSRQREAYNEQFF. The chain carries TRBV3-1 and TRBJ2-1; 9 bases match TRBD2. Germline V CDR1 and CDR2: LGHDT, YNNKEL (reference sequence). V lost 4 bases and J lost 2; bases outside the gene matches: 3. The CDR3 spans 15 residues.

The chain combines TRBV30 with TRBJ2-4, with 8 bases that match TRBD2. The CDR3 is 15 amino acids. Germline V gives CDR1 GTSNPN, CDR2 SVGIG (reference sequence). Trimming removed 1 base from V and 6 bases from J; junction bases left unmatched: 8. CDR3 sequence reads: CAWSGAGGPRNIQYF. The CDR3 DNA sequence: TGTGCCTGGAGTGGGGCGGGAGGCCCGAGAAACATTCAGTACTTC.

The table lists this clonotype with many counts. The chain joins TRBV10-1 to TRBJ2-1; 9 bases match TRBD2. Trimming removed 10 bases from V and 0 bases from J; junction bases left unmatched: 19. CDR3 length equals 19 residues. Looked up from germline, CDR1 is WNHNN and CDR2 is SYGVQD (reference sequence). This CDR3 reads CATAPRASGVSGSYNEQFF. CDR3 in DNA: TGCGCCACCGCCCCGAGGGCTAGCGGGGTTTCGGGCTCCTACAATGAGCAGTTCTTC.

This clonotype was found a few times. This chain uses TRBV27 with TRBJ1-2; 10 bases fit TRBD1. The CDR3 sequence is 16 residues long. Germline assignment: CDR1 MNHEY and CDR2 SMNVEV (reference sequence). J lost 5 bases, V lost 3 bases, and 9 bases had no gene match. This chain's CDR3 is CASSLDWGTGEYGYTF. CDR3 DNA: TGTGCCAGCAGTTTGGATTGGGGGACAGGGGAATATGGCTACACCTTC.

The CDR3 nucleotides are TGTGCCATCCGAGGCGATCACTACGAGCAGTACTTC. This codes for CAIRGDHYEQYF. V gene TRBV10-3 combines with J gene TRBJ2-7; no definite D call. Germline V gene sequence: CDR1 ENHRY, CDR2 SYGVKD. V was clipped by 8 bases and J by 3 bases, with 11 bases between them. This CDR3 is built from 12 residues.

There are a few counts of this clonotype. The chain employs TRBV11-2 and TRBJ2-1, with D perhaps being TRBD1 or TRBD2 (6 bases each). With 5 bases removed from V and 3 bases from J, the gap between germline ends came to 20 bases. This CDR3 spans 17 amino acids. Germline CDR1 is SGHAT and CDR2 is FQNNGV. The CDR3 bases are TGTGCCAGCAGCCCCCGTTCGTGGGGGGCGGACTACAATGAGCAGTTCTTC. This encodes CASSPRSWGADYNEQFF.

This clonotype was counted ten times or more. The chain recombines TRBV2 with TRBJ1-2, with 7 positions matching TRBD1. V dropped 7 bases and J dropped 7; count of bases not matched to a gene: 6. The CDR3 covers 12 residues. The germline V gene has CDR1 SNHLY and CDR2 FYNNEI. The CDR3 loop reads CASTRQGRGYTF. The CDR3 DNA is TGTGCCAGCACTCGACAGGGTCGTGGCTACACCTTC.

V gene TRBV9 combines with J gene TRBJ2-5, with 12 bases identical to TRBD2. J lost 6 bases, V lost 4 bases, and 7 bases had no gene match. Germline-derived CDR1 and CDR2 are SGDLS and YYNGEE. This CDR3 has 15 amino acids. CDR3 bases: TGTGCCAGCAGCCCCAGGACTAGCGGGATGCAGACCCAGTACTTC. This sequence encodes CASSPRTSGMQTQYF.

A word on this clonotype: A much larger clone differs by one base, so this may be a read error. The V call is TRBV6-7, the J call TRBJ2-3, with D possibly TRBD2 on 5 matching bases. TRBV6-7 is flagged as an ORF with uncertain function. Trimming left V 6 bases short and J 5 bases short, with 18 bases between. The length of the CDR3 is 15 residues. This CDR3 is CASSPLEAGEDTQYF. The CDR3 nucleotides read TGTGCCAGCAGCCCGTTGGAGGCCGGGGAAGATACGCAGTATTTT.

V usage is TRBV5-1 and J usage is TRBJ1-1; D uncertain. CDR3 length: 13 residues. The ends were cut back, 3 bases at V and 8 bases at J, with 14 bases in the middle. CDR1 SGHRS and CDR2 YFSETQ come from the germline V gene. Written as DNA, the CDR3 is TGCGCCAGCAGCTCCGGTGGAGCCCGCGAAGCTTTCTTT. Encoded protein: CASSSGGAREAFF.

The V call is TRBV5-8, the J call TRBJ2-7, with TRBD2 matching over 7 bases. The junction had 7 bases not matched to a gene; V was cut back by 4 bases and J by 0 bases. The CDR3 length is 15 residues. Germline V gene data show CDR1 as SGHTS and CDR2 as YDEGEE. The CDR3 region is CASSRASGASYEQYF. The DNA of the CDR3 is TGTGCCAGCAGCCGTGCTAGCGGTGCCTCCTACGAGCAGTACTTC. Variable domain in full (rest from reference TRBV5-8 and TRBJ2-7): EAGVTQSPTHLIKTRGQQATLRCSPISGHTSVYWYQQALGLGLQFLLWYDEGEERNRGNFPPRFSGRQFPNYSSELNVNALELEDSALYLCASSRASGASYEQYFGPGTRLTVT.

There are a few counts of this clonotype. This chain uses TRBV11-2 with TRBJ2-3, with 7 positions matching TRBD2. J gave up 2 bases and V 8 bases, and 16 bases lay outside the gene matches. The CDR3 is 17 amino acids. CDR1 and CDR2 from the germline V gene are SGHAT and FQNNGV. The CDR3 DNA is TGTGCCAGCGACCGCGGACTAGTCGCAACCTTCACAGATACGCAGTATTTT. Translating gives CASDRGLVATFTDTQYF.

The chain is built from TRBV20-1 and TRBJ1-1; D gene unclear. This CDR3 is built from 13 residues. Germline CDR1 is DFQATT and CDR2 is SNEGSKA (reference sequence). V lost 3 bases and J lost 3, with 11 bases in between. The CDR3 spells CSASKDGHTEAFF. The CDR3, as DNA: TGCAGTGCTAGTAAGGACGGCCACACTGAAGCTTTCTTT.

This clonotype was seen at least ten times. This sequence joins TRBV28 and TRBJ2-3; either TRBD1 or TRBD2 may supply D (5 bases each). The CDR3 consists of 12 residues. Per the germline V gene, CDR1 is MDHEN and CDR2 is SYDVKM. Deletions cut 7 bases from V and 4 bases from J, with 9 bases between. CDR3 region: CASMLGADTQYF. CDR3 nucleotides: TGTGCCAGCATGCTGGGGGCAGATACGCAGTATTTT.

Only a few counts were recorded for this clonotype. The V gene is TRBV6-4, the J gene TRBJ1-5; D remains ambiguous. CDR3 size: 12 residues. The V gene's germline CDR1 is MRHNA and CDR2 SNTAGT. Trimming took off 6 bases at V and 11 bases at J, with 14 bases between the two ends. The CDR3 loop reads CASRDPYLTQHF. In DNA form, the CDR3 reads TGTGCCAGCAGGGACCCCTATCTTACCCAGCATTTT.

The chain recombines TRBV7-9 with TRBJ1-2, with 8 bases matching TRBD1. With V trimmed by 0 bases and J by 7 bases, 10 bases remained unmatched. There are 16 residues in the CDR3. Germline-derived CDR1 and CDR2 are SEHNR and FQNEAQ (reference sequence). This chain's CDR3 is CASSLAYKDRDAGYTF. DNA for the CDR3: TGTGCCAGCAGCTTAGCCTATAAGGACAGGGACGCTGGCTACACCTTC.

This clonotype was found many times. The chain is built from TRBV9 and TRBJ2-1; 11 bases line up with TRBD2. The CDR3 is made up of 16 amino acids. Losses at the gene ends were 4 bases for V and 5 bases for J; bases not matched to a gene: 8. Germline-derived CDR1 and CDR2 are SGDLS and YYNGEE. The CDR3, as DNA: TGTGCCAGCAGCCCAGGGGGGGGACTAGCGGACAATGAGCAGTTCTTC. Encoded protein: CASSPGGGLADNEQFF.

V gene TRBV2 combines with J gene TRBJ1-5; no reliable D call. The CDR3 has 16 amino acids. Per the germline V gene, CDR1 is SNHLY and CDR2 is FYNNEI. V gave up 4 bases and J gave up 3 bases, with 16 bases separating them. CDR3 loop: CASSADLTSVNQPQHF. Here the CDR3 DNA reads TGTGCCAGCAGTGCGGATCTTACGAGTGTCAATCAGCCCCAGCATTTT.

This clonotype has at least ten counts. This chain uses TRBV27 with TRBJ2-7; TRBD2 is a possible D gene (5 bases). V lost 0 bases to trimming and J lost 4 bases, with 10 bases between them. The germline gives CDR1 MNHEY, CDR2 SMNVEV (reference sequence). The CDR3 spans 14 residues. The CDR3 reads CASSLSIGVYEQYF. In DNA, the CDR3 is TGTGCCAGCAGTTTATCGATCGGGGTTTACGAGCAGTACTTC.

J is TRBJ1-4 and V is TRBV10-3; the match to TRBD1 covers 9 bases. The CDR3 totals 12 residues. J lost 6 bases, V lost 11 bases, and 4 bases had no gene match. Germline V gene sequence: CDR1 ENHRY, CDR2 SYGVKD. In nucleotides, the CDR3 is TGTGCCTCGGGACAGGGAGATGAAAAACTGTTTTTT. Its translation is CASGQGDEKLFF.